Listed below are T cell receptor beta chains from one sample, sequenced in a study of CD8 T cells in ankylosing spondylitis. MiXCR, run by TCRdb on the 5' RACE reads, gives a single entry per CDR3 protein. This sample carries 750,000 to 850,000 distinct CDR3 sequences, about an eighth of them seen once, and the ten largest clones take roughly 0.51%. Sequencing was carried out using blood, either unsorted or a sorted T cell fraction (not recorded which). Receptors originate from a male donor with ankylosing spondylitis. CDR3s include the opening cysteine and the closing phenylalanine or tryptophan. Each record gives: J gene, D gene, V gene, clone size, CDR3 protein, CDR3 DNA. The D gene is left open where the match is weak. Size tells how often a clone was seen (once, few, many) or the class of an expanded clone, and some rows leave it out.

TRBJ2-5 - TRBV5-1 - CASSLSSPETQYF TGCGCCAGCAGCTTGAGCAGCCCAGAGACCCAGTACTTC
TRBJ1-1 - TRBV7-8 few CASSFQWSTEAFF TGTGCCAGCAGCTTTCAGTGGAGCACTGAAGCTTTCTTT
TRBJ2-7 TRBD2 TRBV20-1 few CSARAPGGYEQYF TGCAGTGCTAGAGCCCCGGGAGGCTACGAGCAGTACTTC
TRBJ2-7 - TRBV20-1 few CSARAFSGDAYEQYF TGCAGTGCTAGGGCTTTCTCCGGGGACGCCTACGAGCAGTACTTC
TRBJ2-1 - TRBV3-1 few CASSQELQGSNNEQFF TGTGCCAGCAGCCAAGAATTGCAGGGGTCAAACAATGAGCAGTTCTTC
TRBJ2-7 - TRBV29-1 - CSVLGTGISSF TGCAGCGTTTTAGGGACCGGGATCTCCTCCTTC
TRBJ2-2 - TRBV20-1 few CSAKVRATGELFF TGCAGTGCTAAGGTTCGGGCCACCGGGGAGCTGTTTTTT
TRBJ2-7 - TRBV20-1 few CSARDKTYEQYF TGCAGTGCTAGGGATAAGACCTACGAGCAGTACTTC
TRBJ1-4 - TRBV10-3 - CAISVGGLNEKLFF TGTGCCATCAGTGTAGGAGGCCTTAATGAAAAACTGTTTTTT
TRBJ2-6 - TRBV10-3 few CAISREAGANVLTF TGTGCCATCAGTAGGGAGGCAGGGGCCAACGTCCTGACTTTC
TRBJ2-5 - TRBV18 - CASSFRQEETQYF TGTGCCAGCTCATTCCGACAGGAAGAGACCCAGTACTTC
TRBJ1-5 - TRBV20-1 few CSARRGGAYQPQHF TGCAGTGCCCGAAGGGGGGGGGCCTATCAGCCCCAGCATTTT
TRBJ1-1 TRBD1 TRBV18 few CASSRTGPNTEAFF TGTGCCAGCTCACGGACAGGGCCTAACACTGAAGCTTTCTTT
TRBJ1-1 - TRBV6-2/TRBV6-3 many CASSYIYTTEAFF TGTGCCAGCAGTTATATTTACACCACTGAAGCTTTCTTT
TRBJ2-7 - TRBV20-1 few CSAQDPRDSYYEQYF TGCAGTGCCCAGGACCCCAGGGACTCTTACTACGAGCAGTACTTC
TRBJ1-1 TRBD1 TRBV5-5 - CASSLQAGGGTEAFF TGTGCCAGCAGCCTCCAGGCAGGGGGAGGCACTGAAGCTTTCTTT